This section outlines one T cell receptor beta chain sequence together with its context. Libraries were prepared by immunoSEQ multiplex PCR; TCRdb keeps only in-frame clonotypes and omits some of them. The sample holds about 730,000 clones, around 77% seen once. V was cut by 4 bases and J by 2 bases, with 8 bases left in between. This CDR3 region has 13 residues. Germline V lookup: CDR1 SGHRS, CDR2 YFSETQ. CD4+ cells were split into CD45RA+ naive and CD45RA-negative memory subsets. This record comes from a study of shared clonotypes between healthy human individuals. This chain links TRBV5-1 with TRBJ2-3; D ambiguous. The clonotype was recovered from a woman aged 30 to 39 in good health. Material for sequencing was memory CD4+ T cells sorted from blood. Subset described: CD45RA-negative fraction. The DNA of the CDR3 is TGCGCCAGCAGCGTAGACAACACAGATACGCAGTATTTT. This codes for CASSVDNTDTQYF.